The 28 T cell receptor beta chains given below trace back to one sample, sequenced in a study of regulatory T cells in long-lasting Graves disease. Sample time point: newly diagnosed GD, antithyroid drugs for less than 3 months. Following extraction of RNA from PBMCs, that RNA was used to make the TCR library. Building of the TCR beta libraries involved iRepertoire HTBI primers and Arm-PCR of CDR3 regions. TCRdb reprocessed the multiplex PCR reads with MiXCR, giving one entry per CDR3 protein. The sample holds around 420,000 distinct CDR3 sequences, 15% to 19% seen once. The input for sequencing was peripheral blood mononuclear cells (PBMCs), taken at new diagnosis, from a patient treated with antithyroid drugs. These receptors originate from a female donor with Graves disease.

This clonotype was counted between two and nine times. J is TRBJ2-7 and V is TRBV18, with D possibly being TRBD1 (6 bases). Germline V lookup: CDR1 KGHSH, CDR2 LQKENI. This CDR3 is 15 amino acids long. The ends were cut back, 2 bases at V and 4 bases at J, with 15 bases in the middle. The CDR3, as DNA: TGTGCCAGCTCACCAGTACAGGGTGGGGAGTACGAGCAGTACTTC. Its translation is CASSPVQGGEYEQYF.

The sample holds many counts of this clonotype. V is TRBV6-1 and J is TRBJ2-5; 7 bases map to TRBD1. From germline, CDR1 is MNHNS and CDR2 SASEGT. V shed 1 base and J 5 bases; nucleotides not matched to a gene: 7. The CDR3 is made up of 15 amino acids. The CDR3, as DNA: TGTGCCAGCAGTGAAGGGGACAGAGTCTCCGAGACCCAGTACTTC. Protein: CASSEGDRVSETQYF.

In this sample, this clonotype turned up many times. The chain is built from TRBV4-2 and TRBJ1-2, with TRBD1 as a possible D gene (5 bases). The CDR3 is 12 residues long. Trimming took 3 bases from V and 5 from J, leaving 7 bases between them. CDR1 is LGHNA, CDR2 YNFKEQ, per germline. CDR3 DNA sequence: TGTGCCAGCAGCCAGGACACGTATGGCTACACCTTC. Its protein is CASSQDTYGYTF.

This clonotype has a count of ten or more. The chain has TRBV19 and TRBJ2-1, with 8 bases aligning to TRBD1. Germline V CDR1 and CDR2: LNHDA, SQIVND (reference sequence). This CDR3 is built from 13 residues. The V gene end was trimmed by 6 bases and the J gene end by 9 bases; junction bases not matched to a gene: 7. For the CDR3, the DNA is TGTGCCAGTAGGCTGCAGGGGGCGGCTGAGCAGTTCTTC. Amino acids: CASRLQGAAEQFF.

Turning to this clonotype: Just one base apart from a much larger clone, this may be a read error. CDR3 sequence: CASSGLADVQETQYF. The DNA of the CDR3 is TGTGCCAGCAGTGGTCTAGCGGACGTCCAAGAGACCCAGTACTTC. This chain uses TRBV2 with TRBJ2-1; 7 nucleotides align to TRBD2. The J call may be in error: the DNA end matches TRBJ2-5 better. The CDR3 is made up of 15 amino acids. Germline V gives CDR1 SNHLY, CDR2 FYNNEI.

This clonotype was seen only a few times. The V and J genes are TRBV7-9 and TRBJ1-1; tentative D call: TRBD1 (6 bases). The CDR3 spans 13 residues. The V and J ends lost 5 bases and 8 bases respectively, with 15 bases between them. The germline gives CDR1 SEHNR, CDR2 FQNEAQ (reference sequence). The CDR3 DNA sequence: TGTGCCAGCAGCCTGGGGGGCTGGGGAGAAGCTTTCTTT. The encoded protein is CASSLGGWGEAFF.

This clonotype was seen at least ten times. This chain connects TRBV4-1 to TRBJ1-1; no clear D. Trimming took 2 bases from V and 1 from J, leaving 17 bases between them. The CDR3 extends over 17 amino acids. Germline CDR1 MGHRA, CDR2 YSYEKL. The CDR3 reads CASSQWGRAKANTEAFF. CDR3 in DNA: TGCGCCAGCAGCCAATGGGGAAGGGCTAAGGCGAACACTGAAGCTTTCTTT.

The sample holds many counts of this clonotype. This CDR3 reads CASSQTGAPGIEPQHF. In DNA, the CDR3 is TGCGCCAGCAGCCAAACAGGCGCCCCGGGGATTGAGCCCCAGCATTTT. The chain couples TRBV5-1 to TRBJ1-5; the D gene is possibly TRBD1 (5 bases). Trimming took 4 bases from V and 8 from J, leaving 22 bases between them. CDR3 size: 16 residues. Germline V lookup: CDR1 SGHRS, CDR2 YFSETQ.

This clonotype was detected only a few times. J is TRBJ1-5 and V is TRBV7-9; D not certain. V lost 5 bases and J lost 7, with 9 bases in between. This CDR3 is 12 amino acids long. From germline, CDR1 is SEHNR and CDR2 FQNEAQ (reference sequence). Written as DNA, the CDR3 is TGTGCCAGCAGCCCATTTGGGCAGCCCCAGCATTTT. It translates to CASSPFGQPQHF.

The table lists this clonotype with a few counts. The V gene is TRBV10-3, the J gene TRBJ2-3; D uncertain. Germline values: CDR1 ENHRY, CDR2 SYGVKD. V lost 7 bases and J 0 bases, leaving 11 bases between the germline ends. The CDR3 has 14 residues. The CDR3 here is CAINLDGSTDTQYF. The CDR3 nucleotides are TGTGCCATCAACCTGGACGGTAGCACAGATACGCAGTATTTT.

V usage is TRBV6-9 and J usage is TRBJ1-2, with a possible D match to TRBD1 (5 bases). The germline V gene encodes CDR1 MNHGY and CDR2 SVAAGI. The CDR3 is made up of 15 amino acids. Trimming pared 3 bases from V and 2 bases from J, leaving 13 bases between. The CDR3 nucleotides are TGTGCCAGCAGTTACTCCCAACAGGCCAACTATGGCTACACCTTC. Its translation: CASSYSQQANYGYTF.

This clonotype appeared many times. The chain has TRBV28 and TRBJ2-1; TRBD2 is a possible D gene (5 bases). This CDR3 comprises 13 residues. Deletions cut 4 bases from V and 7 bases from J, with 11 bases between. Germline loops: CDR1 MDHEN, CDR2 SYDVKM. The CDR3 loop is CASSSRTLNEQFF. The DNA for the CDR3 is TGTGCCAGCAGTTCCCGGACTTTGAATGAGCAGTTCTTC.

This clonotype was seen ten or more times. The chain has TRBV6-2 or TRBV6-3 and TRBJ1-3; D is unclear. Germline V lookup: CDR1 MNHEY, CDR2 SVGEGT. V lost 1 base to trimming and J lost 2 bases, with 12 bases between them. The CDR3 totals 16 residues. CDR3 loop: CASSYFTSGAGNTIYF. The CDR3 nucleotides read TGTGCCAGCAGTTACTTTACTTCCGGGGCTGGAAACACCATATATTTT.

This clonotype was seen repeatedly, ten times or more. V is TRBV28 and J is TRBJ2-7; 7 bases map to TRBD1. The CDR3 extends over 15 amino acids. With 6 bases clipped from V and 6 bases from J, the junction kept 14 bases outside the gene matches. Germline CDR1 is MDHEN and CDR2 is SYDVKM. Here the CDR3 DNA reads TGTGCCAGCAGCTTAACCGGGACAGAGACCTTCGAGCAGTACTTC. This gives the protein CASSLTGTETFEQYF.

The chain links TRBV7-2 to TRBJ1-6; D is unclear. The germline V gene has CDR1 SGHTA and CDR2 FQGNSA. V lost 2 bases to trimming and J lost 6 bases, with 5 bases between them. This CDR3 comprises 13 residues. The CDR3 loop is CASSLFSNSPLHF. The CDR3 DNA follows: TGTGCCAGCAGCTTATTCAGTAATTCACCCCTCCACTTT.

The rearrangement uses TRBV11-2 and TRBJ1-2; perhaps TRBD1 as D (6 bases). CDR1 is SGHAT, CDR2 FQNNGV, per germline. This CDR3 comprises 14 residues. The V and J ends lost 6 bases and 6 bases respectively, with 17 bases between them. The CDR3 reads CASRNLRDNHGYTF. The CDR3 region has the DNA TGTGCCAGCAGGAACCTCCGGGACAACCATGGCTACACCTTC.

This clonotype was seen ten or more times. The chain uses TRBV11-2 and TRBJ1-2; tentative D call: TRBD1 (5 bases). Between the trimmed V and J ends, which lost 3 bases and 5 bases, there was a span of 10 bases. CDR3 length: 13 amino acids. CDR1 and CDR2 from the germline V gene are SGHAT and FQNNGV. The CDR3 DNA follows: TGTGCCAGCAGCTTTGGGGGTGGTTATGGCTACACCTTC. Amino acids: CASSFGGGYGYTF.

This clonotype was observed many times. The V call is TRBV29-1, the J call TRBJ1-5; weak D call: TRBD1 (5 bases). The CDR3 has 13 residues. Germline CDR1 SQVTM, CDR2 ANQGSEA. Trimming cost V 6 bases and J 9 bases, with 18 bases left between them. DNA for the CDR3: TGCAGCGTCCAAGGGGTCTACTATCCGCCCCAGCATTTT. It encodes CSVQGVYYPPQHF.

A few counts support this clonotype. This sequence joins TRBV7-9 and TRBJ2-1, with TRBD2 matching over 9 bases. This CDR3 contains 19 residues. The ends lost 2 bases at V and 7 bases at J; junction bases unmatched: 18. From germline, CDR1 is SEHNR and CDR2 FQNEAQ (reference sequence). The CDR3: CASSLPPGPGGRASNEQFF. The DNA of the CDR3 is TGTGCCAGCAGCTTACCCCCCGGCCCGGGCGGGAGGGCCTCAAATGAGCAGTTCTTC. The variable domain in full, with the rest retrieved from reference TRBV7-9 and TRBJ2-1, is DTGVSQNPRHKITKRGQNVTFRCDPISEHNRLYWYRQTLGQGPEFLTYFQNEAQLEKSRLLSDRFSAERPKGSFSTLEIQRTEQGDSAMYLCASSLPPGPGGRASNEQFFGPGTRLTVL.

This clonotype has ten or more counts. DNA of the CDR3: TGCGCCAGCAGCTTCTCGGACACAGACACTGAAGCTTTCTTT. Protein: CASSFSDTDTEAFF. The rearrangement links TRBV5-1 to TRBJ1-1, with D possibly matching TRBD1 (5 bases). The CDR3 has 14 amino acids. In germline, CDR1 is SGHRS, CDR2 YFSETQ. V dropped 2 bases and J dropped 3 bases, with 11 bases sitting between them.

This clonotype was seen ten or more times. CDR3 protein: CAWTPGTGKHEQFF. In nucleotides, the CDR3 is TGTGCCTGGACCCCCGGGACAGGGAAGCATGAGCAGTTCTTC. The chain carries TRBV30 and TRBJ2-1; 9 bases align to TRBD1. Trimming at V came to 4 bases and at J to 8 bases, leaving 9 bases not matched to a gene. CDR3 length: 14 amino acids. The germline CDR1 and CDR2 sequences are GTSNPN and SVGIG (reference sequence).

This clonotype was found many times. V gene TRBV28 combines with J gene TRBJ1-2; the match to TRBD1 covers 8 bases. The V gene's germline CDR1 is MDHEN and CDR2 SYDVKM. This CDR3 is 16 amino acids long. With 6 bases clipped from V and 2 bases from J, the junction kept 11 bases outside the gene matches. The CDR3 is CASRLPGTGKNYGYTF. CDR3 in DNA: TGTGCCAGCAGGCTCCCCGGGACAGGCAAGAACTATGGCTACACCTTC.

V gene TRBV20-1 combines with J gene TRBJ1-3; 7 positions agree with TRBD1. Germline assignment: CDR1 DFQATT and CDR2 SNEGSKA (reference sequence). V was clipped by 2 bases and J by 4 bases; unmatched bases: 8. The CDR3 is 15 amino acids. The CDR3 DNA is TGCAGTGCTAGACAGGGCAGGGGGAGGGGAAACACCATATATTTT. It translates to CSARQGRGRGNTIYF.

This clonotype was seen more than once but under ten times. The chain carries TRBV15 and TRBJ1-5, with TRBD1 matching over 7 bases. CDR3 length: 18 amino acids. The J segment lost 2 bases and the V segment lost 0 bases, leaving 10 bases of the junction unmatched. The germline V gene has CDR1 LNHNV and CDR2 YYDKDF (reference sequence). CDR3 DNA sequence: TGTGCCACCAGCAGAGATTCTTCAACAGGGGTCGGCAATCAGCCCCAGCATTTT. Its protein product is CATSRDSSTGVGNQPQHF.

This clonotype has more than one count but fewer than ten. The V and J genes are TRBV3-1 and TRBJ1-6; D uncertain. The CDR3 has 16 amino acids. Deletions cut 0 bases from V and 0 bases from J, with 6 bases between. The germline V gene encodes CDR1 LGHDT and CDR2 YNNKEL (reference sequence). DNA of the CDR3: TGTGCCAGCAGCCAAGATGGCGGCTCCTATAATTCACCCCTCCACTTT. It translates to CASSQDGGSYNSPLHF.

The sample holds a few counts of this clonotype. The V gene is TRBV18, the J gene TRBJ1-4; D is unresolved. The CDR3 runs 15 residues. CDR1 KGHSH and CDR2 LQKENI come from the germline V gene. V was shortened by 0 bases and J by 3 bases, with 8 bases between the two germline ends. In nucleotides, the CDR3 is TGTGCCAGCTCACCACCCGGGAGACCTAATGAAAAACTGTTTTTT. Translating it yields CASSPPGRPNEKLFF.

This clonotype was detected ten times or more. The J gene is TRBJ2-7, the V gene TRBV12-5; D is ambiguous. V gave up 5 bases and J gave up 4 bases, with 15 bases separating them. Germline-derived CDR1 and CDR2 are LGHNT and FRNRAP. The CDR3 spans 14 residues. The DNA for the CDR3 is TGTGCTAGTGGTCCCTCAGGACCCCCTTACGAGCAGTACTTC. As protein: CASGPSGPPYEQYF. Complete variable domain (other parts from reference TRBV12-5 and TRBJ2-7): DARVTQTPRHKVTEMGQEVTMRCQPILGHNTVFWYRQTMMQGLELLAYFRNRAPLDDSGMPKDRFSAEMPDATLATLKIQPSEPRDSAVYFCASGPSGPPYEQYFGPGTRLTVT.

This clonotype showed up many times. This rearrangement joins TRBV28 to TRBJ2-3; 7 nucleotides line up with TRBD2. The CDR3 extends over 16 amino acids. V was clipped by 2 bases and J by 2 bases; unmatched bases: 7. From germline, CDR1 is MDHEN and CDR2 SYDVKM. The DNA of the CDR3 is TGTGCCAGCAGTTTAGGCGGCGGGGGAAACACAGATACGCAGTATTTT. Its protein is CASSLGGGGNTDTQYF.